This T cell receptor beta chain is drawn from a study of cytomegalovirus exposure and HLA in healthy donors. This clone has more than one count but fewer than ten. Using immunoSEQ multiplex PCR, the repertoire was profiled, and TCRdb retains in-frame clones only, with some absent. The sample lists 55,000 to 65,000 clones, roughly 94% occurring once. Germline CDR1 GTSNPN, CDR2 SVGIG (reference sequence). This CDR3 is built from 16 residues. V shed 0 bases and J 2 bases; nucleotides not matched to a gene: 9. Specimen: PBMCs. The rearrangement joins TRBV30 to TRBJ2-5; 7 nucleotides line up with TRBD2. This TCR was recovered from a woman under 30 in good health and CMV-seropositive. This CDR3 reads CAWSVPASGPQETQYF. CDR3 DNA sequence: TGTGCCTGGAGTGTACCGGCTAGCGGACCTCAAGAGACCCAGTACTTC.